This TCR beta chain was obtained from a study of T cells after yellow fever vaccination. In TCRdb, the 5' RACE reads were re-called with MiXCR into one record per CDR3 protein. The sample lists some 170,000 distinct CDR3 sequences, about a tenth occurring once. Unmatched junction bases numbered 10, after V lost 10 bases and J lost 11 bases. This CDR3 has 12 amino acids. The TCR originated in a man younger than 35 who received the YFV17D yellow fever vaccine. This chain links TRBV12-3 or TRBV12-4 with TRBJ1-4, with 7 bases fitting TRBD1. Sequencing was performed on CD8+ T cells sorted from PBMCs, taken 45 days after the yellow fever booster vaccination. CDR3 coding DNA: TGTGCCATCCAGGGGGGGGCACATAAACTGTTTTTT. This encodes CAIQGGAHKLFF.